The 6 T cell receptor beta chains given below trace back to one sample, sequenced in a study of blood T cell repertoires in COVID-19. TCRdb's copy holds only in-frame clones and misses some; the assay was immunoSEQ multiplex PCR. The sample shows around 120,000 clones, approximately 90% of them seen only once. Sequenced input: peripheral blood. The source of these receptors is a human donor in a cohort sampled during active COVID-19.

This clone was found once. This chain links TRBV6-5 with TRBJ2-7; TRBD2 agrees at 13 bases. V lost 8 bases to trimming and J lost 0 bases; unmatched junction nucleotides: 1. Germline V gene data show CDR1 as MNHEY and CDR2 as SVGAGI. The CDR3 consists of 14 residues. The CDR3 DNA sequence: TGTGCCAGCCGGACTAGCGGGGGCTCCTACGAGCAGTACTTC. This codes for CASRTSGGSYEQYF.

DNA for the CDR3: TGTGCCAGTAGTTATCTGAGTACTGAAGCTTTCTTT. Its translation: CASSYLSTEAFF. The rearrangement uses TRBV19 and TRBJ1-1, with D uncertain. The CDR3 totals 12 residues. V lost 5 bases to trimming and J lost 5 bases, with 9 bases between them. Germline CDR1 LNHDA, CDR2 SQIVND (reference sequence). The whole variable domain, remainder taken from reference TRBV19 and TRBJ1-1, is DGGITQSPKYLFRKEGQNVTLSCEQNLNHDAMYWYRQDPGQGLRLIYYSQIVNDFQKGDIAEGYSVSREKKESFPLTVTSAQKNPTAFYLCASSYLSTEAFFGQGTRLTVV.

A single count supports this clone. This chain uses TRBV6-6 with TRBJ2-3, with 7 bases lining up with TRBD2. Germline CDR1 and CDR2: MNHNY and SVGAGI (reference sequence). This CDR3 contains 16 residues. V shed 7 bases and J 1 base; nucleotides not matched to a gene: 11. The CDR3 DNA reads TGTGCCAGCAATGATGCGGCTAGCGGACGCACAGATACGCAGTATTTT. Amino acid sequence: CASNDAASGRTDTQYF.

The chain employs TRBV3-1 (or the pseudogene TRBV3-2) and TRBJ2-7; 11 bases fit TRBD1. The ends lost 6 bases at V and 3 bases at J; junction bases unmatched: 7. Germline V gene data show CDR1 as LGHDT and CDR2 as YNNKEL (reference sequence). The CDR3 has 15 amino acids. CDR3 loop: CASSRTGGGGYEQYF. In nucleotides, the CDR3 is TGTGCCAGCAGTCGGACAGGGGGCGGCGGCTACGAGCAGTACTTC.

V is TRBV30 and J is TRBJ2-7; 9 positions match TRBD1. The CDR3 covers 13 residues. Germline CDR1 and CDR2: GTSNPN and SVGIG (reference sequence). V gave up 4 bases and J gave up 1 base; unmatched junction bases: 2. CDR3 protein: CAWMTGGSYEQYF. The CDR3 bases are TGTGCCTGGATGACAGGGGGATCCTACGAGCAGTACTTC.

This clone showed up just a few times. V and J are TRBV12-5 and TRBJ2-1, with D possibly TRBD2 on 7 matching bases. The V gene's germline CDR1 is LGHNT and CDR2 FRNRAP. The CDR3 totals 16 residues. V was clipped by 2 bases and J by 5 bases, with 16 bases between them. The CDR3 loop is CASGLLGGAFNNEQFF. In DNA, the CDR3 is TGTGCTAGTGGTTTGCTTGGGGGGGCCTTCAACAATGAGCAGTTCTTC. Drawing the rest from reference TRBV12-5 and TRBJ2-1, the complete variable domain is DARVTQTPRHKVTEMGQEVTMRCQPILGHNTVFWYRQTMMQGLELLAYFRNRAPLDDSGMPKDRFSAEMPDATLATLKIQPSEPRDSAVYFCASGLLGGAFNNEQFFGPGTRLTVL.